A selection of T cell receptor beta chains follows, all from one sample in a study of T-cell memory formation after mild COVID-19. Via MiXCR, TCRdb re-called the 5' RACE reads, giving one row per CDR3 protein. The sample lists around 200,000 distinct CDR3 sequences; 27% were seen once. Specimen: PBMCs or a T cell subset sorted from them (not recorded which). Receptors were obtained from an adult woman who had mild COVID-19 (a few samples of this study predate the infection). Cell type and time point are not known. The CDR3 runs from the conserved cysteine through the conserved F or W. A D gene is named only where the DNA matches it firmly. Part of the rows lack a size; the others show once, few, many or a class for expanded clones.

J	size	V	D	DNA	CDR3
TRBJ2-1	NA	TRBV7-9	NA	TGTGCCGGCTCTCTAGCCTCCCTGTGGGGTGAGCAGTTCTTC	CAGSLASLWGEQFF
TRBJ2-7	once	TRBV30	TRBD2	TGTGCCTGGAGTGTACGTAGGCTAGCGGGAGGGCCCAACGAGCAGTACTTC	CAWSVRRLAGGPNEQYF
TRBJ2-4	few	TRBV3-1	TRBD2	TGTGCCAGCAGCCATCTAGCGGGATTAGCCAAAAACATTCAGTACTTC	CASSHLAGLAKNIQYF
TRBJ2-6	NA	TRBV9	NA	TGTGCCAGCAGCGGACAGAGCTCTGGGGCCAACGTCCTGACTTTC	CASSGQSSGANVLTF
TRBJ2-1	few	TRBV12-3/TRBV12-4	TRBD1	TGTGCCAGCAGCCACGGACAGGACGGGAATGAGCAGTTCTTC	CASSHGQDGNEQFF
TRBJ1-6	NA	TRBV12-3/TRBV12-4	TRBD1	TGTGCCAGCAGAGCGGGACAGGAACATTCACCCCTCCACTTT	CASRAGQEHSPLHF
TRBJ1-1	few	TRBV12-3/TRBV12-4	NA	TGTGCCAGCAGTTCCCGCCGGACAAACACTGAAGCTTTCTTT	CASSSRRTNTEAFF
TRBJ2-1	NA	TRBV20-1	TRBD2	TGCAGTGCTAGAGGACTGGTGCTAGCGGGGGAATACAATGAGCAGTTCTTC	CSARGLVLAGEYNEQFF
TRBJ2-1	NA	TRBV12-3/TRBV12-4	TRBD2	TGTGCCAGCGCAGCCGGGACTAGCCGGGATGAGCAGTTCTTC	CASAAGTSRDEQFF
TRBJ2-1	NA	TRBV7-9	NA	TGTGCCAGCGGCCCCAGGGGGCGGGGGACCTACAATGAGCAGTTCTTC	CASGPRGRGTYNEQFF
TRBJ2-6	NA	TRBV4-3	NA	TGCGCCAGCAGCCAAGGGGGGGCAGGCTCTGGGGCCAACGTCCTGACTTTC	CASSQGGAGSGANVLTF
TRBJ2-5	NA	TRBV24-1	TRBD2	TGTGCCACCAGTGATTATCGAGCGGGAGGGCCAGAGACCCAGTACTTC	CATSDYRAGGPETQYF
TRBJ2-3	few	TRBV4-1	NA	TGCGCCAGCAGCCAAGATCTTGGGGGGGCCATGGATACGCAGTATTTT	CASSQDLGGAMDTQYF
TRBJ2-7	NA	TRBV11-2	NA	TGTGCCAGCAGCTTAGGCGGGACGGCGTACGAGCAGTACTTC	CASSLGGTAYEQYF
TRBJ2-7	few	TRBV2	NA	TGTGCCAGCACCCCGAGGGCAACCTGGACCTACGAGCAGTACTTC	CASTPRATWTYEQYF
TRBJ2-3	NA	TRBV2	NA	TGTGCCAGCAGTGTCCTTACGGGGGTAGGAGATACGCAGTATTTT	CASSVLTGVGDTQYF
TRBJ1-6	NA	TRBV19	TRBD1	TGTGCCAGTAGAAGGACAGGGGGGATACCCCTCCACTTT	CASRRTGGIPLHF
TRBJ2-3	few	TRBV24-1	TRBD2	TGTGCCACCAGTGACCCCCCCCGGACTAGCGGGAGGGCCGGAGATACGCAGTATTTT	CATSDPPRTSGRAGDTQYF
TRBJ2-3	few	TRBV11-2	NA	TGTGCCAGCAGCTTCAACGCCTACACGGAAGAGTGGTCGGATACGCAGTATTTT	CASSFNAYTEEWSDTQYF
TRBJ2-7	NA	TRBV14	TRBD1	TGTGCCAGCAGCCAAGACCCAGGGACAGGGGTCGACGAGCAGTACTTC	CASSQDPGTGVDEQYF
TRBJ2-7	NA	TRBV19	NA	TGTGCCAGTAGTATAGATGGAGAAGGCACCCGGATGTACTTC	CASSIDGEGTRMYF
TRBJ2-7	few	TRBV4-3	NA	TGCGCCAGCAGCCAAGATCCCGACACGGTCGTCTACGAGCAGTACTTC	CASSQDPDTVVYEQYF
TRBJ2-1	NA	TRBV5-1	TRBD1	TGCGCCAGCAGCTTGGTGGGCAGGGGGAATGAGCAGTTCTTC	CASSLVGRGNEQFF
TRBJ2-3	few	TRBV7-9	TRBD2	TGTGCCAGCAGCAAGCACGGGGGGGCCCCGGCCAACACAGATACGCAGTATTTT	CASSKHGGAPANTDTQYF
TRBJ1-5	few	TRBV6-2/TRBV6-3	NA	TGTGCCAGCCTACCGGGCAGGGGCAATCAGCCCCAGCATTTT	CASLPGRGNQPQHF
TRBJ2-4	NA	TRBV11-1	TRBD2	TGTGCCAGCAGCTCCTCGGGACTAGCGAACCGTGTAAAAAACATTCAGTACTTC	CASSSSGLANRVKNIQYF
TRBJ2-5	NA	TRBV7-9	NA	TGTGCCAGCAGCCCGCGACTAGCCCAGGGGGACAGGGAGACCCAGTACTTC	CASSPRLAQGDRETQYF
TRBJ1-1	NA	TRBV9	NA	TGTGCCAGCGCCGACCAACTACAGGGTAACACTGAAGCTTTCTTT	CASADQLQGNTEAFF
TRBJ2-7	few	TRBV7-2	NA	TGTGCCAGCAGCCCTTCTTTCGGGCGCACCTACGAGCAGTACTTC	CASSPSFGRTYEQYF
TRBJ2-7	NA	TRBV24-1	NA	TGTGCCACCAGTGACCCCTATAGGCGCGAGCAGTACTTC	CATSDPYRREQYF
TRBJ2-7	NA	TRBV2	NA	TGTGCCAGCACCTTCCGGGACGGAACCTCCGAGCAGTACTTC	CASTFRDGTSEQYF
TRBJ2-1	NA	TRBV25-1	NA	TGTGCCAGCACCGACTGGGGGAGGGGGTATGAGCAGTTCTTC	CASTDWGRGYEQFF
TRBJ1-6	few	TRBV20-1	TRBD1	TGCAGTGCTAGAGTTGGGACAGGGCTGTCACCCCTCCACTTT	CSARVGTGLSPLHF
TRBJ2-5	NA	TRBV15	NA	TGTGCCACCAGCAGAGAGGGGAAAGAGACCCAGTACTTC	CATSREGKETQYF
TRBJ1-4	NA	TRBV7-6	TRBD1	TGTGCCAGCAGCCCTAGGACAGGGTGGGCAACAACTAATGAAAAACTGTTTTTT	CASSPRTGWATTNEKLFF
TRBJ2-3	few	TRBV7-2	TRBD2	TGTGCCAGCAGCATCGGCAGCGGGATGACAGATACGCAGTATTTT	CASSIGSGMTDTQYF
TRBJ2-3	NA	TRBV4-3	TRBD1	TGCGCCAGCAGCCAAGGGGGACAGGGGAGGGCAGATACGCAGTATTTT	CASSQGGQGRADTQYF
TRBJ2-3	few	TRBV11-2	TRBD2	TGTGCCGCACGGGGGGGCACAGATACGCAGTATTTT	CAARGGTDTQYF
TRBJ2-1	many	TRBV29-1	NA	TGCAGCGTTGAAGGAGACGGGAGCTCCTACAATGAGCAGTTCTTC	CSVEGDGSSYNEQFF
TRBJ1-3	few	TRBV4-1	NA	TGCGCCAGCAGCCAACGGGGGTGGATGATGGATTCTGGAAACACCATATATTTT	CASSQRGWMMDSGNTIYF
TRBJ2-7	few	TRBV30	TRBD1	TGTGCCTGGAGTCTGGCAGGGGGCACAGGGGAGCAGTACTTC	CAWSLAGGTGEQYF
TRBJ1-1	few	TRBV7-9	NA	TGTGCCAGCAGAGCCCAGGGAAACACTGAAGCTTTCTTT	CASRAQGNTEAFF
TRBJ2-3	NA	TRBV7-9	NA	TGTGCCAGCACCCGACGGGGGGCTGGCACAGATACGCAGTATTTT	CASTRRGAGTDTQYF
TRBJ2-5	few	TRBV4-1	TRBD1	TGCGCCAGCAGCCAGCCGCACAGGGGACAAGAGACCCAGTACTTC	CASSQPHRGQETQYF
TRBJ2-7	NA	TRBV20-1	TRBD1	TGCAGTGCCCAGCCCGGGGCAGGGGGTATATACGAGCAGTACTTC	CSAQPGAGGIYEQYF
TRBJ2-6	few	TRBV6-5	TRBD2	TGTGCCAGCAGTTACGGAGCGGGGGTCTCTGGGGCCAACGTCCTGACTTTC	CASSYGAGVSGANVLTF
TRBJ2-7	NA	TRBV12-3/TRBV12-4	NA	TGTGCCAGCACTCCCCGGGAGAGCTCCTACGAGCAGTACTTC	CASTPRESSYEQYF
TRBJ1-1	few	TRBV18	NA	TGTGCCAGCTCACCGGACAGTTTTATGAACACTGAAGCTTTCTTT	CASSPDSFMNTEAFF
TRBJ1-5	NA	TRBV20-1	TRBD1	TGCAGTGCTAGGGCGTGGACAGGGGGTGATCAGCCCCAGCATTTT	CSARAWTGGDQPQHF
TRBJ2-7	few	TRBV4-1	TRBD2	TGCGCCAGCAGTCCACTAGCGGGGCGGGTAAGCGAGCAGTACTTC	CASSPLAGRVSEQYF
TRBJ2-1	few	TRBV20-1	TRBD2	TGCAGTGCTAGAGCTGCAGCGGGAGGGGGCTACAATGAGCAGTTCTTC	CSARAAAGGGYNEQFF